Listed below are T cell receptor beta chains from one sample, sequenced in a study of blood T cell repertoires in COVID-19. The table came from immunoSEQ multiplex PCR; TCRdb's copy has only in-frame clones and leaves some out. The sample lists about 230,000 clones; about 87% were seen once. The sequenced sample was peripheral blood. The origin of the receptors is a young man with COVID-19, enrolled during active disease. The CDR3 runs from the conserved cysteine through the conserved F or W. The D gene is left open where the match is weak. Some rows have no size entry. The others give once, few or many, or a class for an expanded clone.

CDR3 length	D gene	V gene	J gene	clone size	CDR3 DNA	CDR3 protein
14	TRBD1	TRBV5-1	TRBJ1-2	-	TGCGCCAGCAGCCAAAGGGACAGGTTCGCTGGCTACACCTTC	CASSQRDRFAGYTF
11	-	TRBV20-1	TRBJ2-7	-	TGCAGTGCTAGAGCTATCGCCGAGCAGTACTTC	CSARAIAEQYF
17	TRBD1	TRBV28	TRBJ2-4	-	TGTGCCAGCAGCCCAACCCCGGGGACAGGGAGGTCGGACATTCAGTACTTC	CASSPTPGTGRSDIQYF
14	TRBD1	TRBV7-2	TRBJ1-4	-	TGTGCCAGCAGCATGACAGGGTATGGGGAAAAACTGTTTTTT	CASSMTGYGEKLFF
16	TRBD1	TRBV18	TRBJ1-2	few	TGTGCCAGCTCACCATTGGGACAGGGGACATACGATGGCTACACCTTC	CASSPLGQGTYDGYTF
13	-	TRBV28	TRBJ1-2	-	TGTGCCAGCAGTTCGGGACACATGGATGGCTACACCTTC	CASSSGHMDGYTF
16	TRBD2	TRBV5-1	TRBJ2-3	-	TGCGCCAGCAGACTAGCGGGAGGGCCAATCACAGATACGCAGTATTTT	CASRLAGGPITDTQYF
15	-	TRBV19	TRBJ1-5	-	TGTGCCAGTAGTGTGCGGCAGACTAGCAATCAGCCCCAGCATTTT	CASSVRQTSNQPQHF
14	-	TRBV27	TRBJ2-5	-	TGTGCCAGCAGTCAACTAGGGAACCAAGAGACCCAGTACTTC	CASSQLGNQETQYF
14	TRBD1	TRBV6-5	TRBJ1-5	-	TGTGCCAGCACCTCTACAGGGGGTAATCAGCCCCAGCATTTT	CASTSTGGNQPQHF
12	TRBD2	TRBV7-9	TRBJ2-7	-	TGTGCCAGCAGCGCGAGCGGGGGCGAGCAGTACTTC	CASSASGGEQYF
13	-	TRBV12-3/TRBV12-4	TRBJ1-5	-	TGTGCCAGCAGTTTAGGTCAGAATCAGCCCCAGCATTTT	CASSLGQNQPQHF
16	-	TRBV10-3	TRBJ1-1	-	TGTGCCATCAGTCCGGGTGGAAACTCGGGGTCCACTGAAGCTTTCTTT	CAISPGGNSGSTEAFF
16	-	TRBV4-3	TRBJ1-4	once	TGCGCCAGCAGCCAAGGGCACAGGGTTTTAAATGAAAAACTGTTTTTT	CASSQGHRVLNEKLFF
14	-	TRBV30	TRBJ1-2	-	TGTGCCTGGAGTGTAAGAGCAGGCAACTATGGCTACACCTTC	CAWSVRAGNYGYTF
16	-	TRBV19	TRBJ2-1	-	TGTGCCAGTAGTCCGTTGGGCCTGCCAACCTACAATGAGCAGTTCTTC	CASSPLGLPTYNEQFF
15	TRBD1	TRBV2	TRBJ2-7	-	TGTGCCACCCCGGACCCCGGACAGGGATCCTACGAGCAGTACTTC	CATPDPGQGSYEQYF
15	-	TRBV2	TRBJ1-5	-	TGTGCCAGCAGTCAGGGGCCCTTTAGCAATCAGCCCCAGCATTTT	CASSQGPFSNQPQHF
13	-	TRBV28	TRBJ1-2	-	TGTGCCACTAATCCCCGGGGGGCATTGGGCTACACCTTC	CATNPRGALGYTF
13	-	TRBV27	TRBJ2-1	-	TGTGCCAGCAGTTCCGGGACTTCCAATGAGCAGTTCTTC	CASSSGTSNEQFF
14	TRBD2	TRBV4-3	TRBJ2-1	-	TGCGCCAGCAGCTTCGGACTAGCAGCTAACGAGCAGTTCTTC	CASSFGLAANEQFF
16	-	TRBV19	TRBJ1-4	-	TGTGCCAGTAACCGCGGTATCAGGGGCGCTCTCGAAAAACTGTTTTTT	CASNRGIRGALEKLFF
15	-	TRBV19	TRBJ1-5	-	TGTGCCAGTAGTATCGGAACAGTTGTCGGTCAGCCCCAGCATTTT	CASSIGTVVGQPQHF
17	TRBD1	TRBV18	TRBJ1-6	few	TGTGCCAGCTCACAACCGGGACAGAGCTCCTATAATTCACCCCTCCACTTT	CASSQPGQSSYNSPLHF
19	-	TRBV24-1	TRBJ1-1	-	TGTGCCACCCCCGAGATGATGGCTGCAGAACGGGGGGGCTCCACTGAAGCTTTCTTT	CATPEMMAAERGGSTEAFF
11	-	TRBV19	TRBJ1-2	-	TGTGCCAGTTTACCCTATTGTGGCTACACCTTC	CASLPYCGYTF
22	TRBD1	TRBV3-1/TRBV3-2	TRBJ1-5	once	TGTGCCAGCAGCCAAGATTGTTTTAGCGGTGGAACGGGACAGGGTCACAATCAGCCCCAGCATTTT	CASSQDCFSGGTGQGHNQPQHF
15	-	TRBV9	TRBJ1-1	many	TGTGCCAGCAGCTTTAACCCTGAGATGAACACTGAAGCTTTCTTT	CASSFNPEMNTEAFF
14	-	TRBV12-2	TRBJ2-5	-	TGTGCAAGTCGAAATGGACTAGCTGTCGGGACCCAGTACTTC	CASRNGLAVGTQYF
15	TRBD1	TRBV6-5	TRBJ1-2	-	TGTGCCAGCAGTTACTCGAGGGGACAGGGCTATGGCTACACCTTC	CASSYSRGQGYGYTF
16	TRBD2	TRBV5-4	TRBJ2-7	once	TGTGCCAGCAGCGCGGGACTAGCGGGAGGGCCTTACGAGCAGTACTTC	CASSAGLAGGPYEQYF
15	TRBD1	TRBV6-5	TRBJ1-4	-	TGTGCCAGCACCTCTAGGGGGACAGGGCGAGGAAAACTGTTTTTT	CASTSRGTGRGKLFF
14	TRBD1	TRBV29-1	TRBJ1-1	-	TGCAGCGTTGGACTGGGGACAGGGGCATTGGGAGCTTTCTTT	CSVGLGTGALGAFF
13	-	TRBV7-3	TRBJ1-4	-	TGTGCCAGCAGCTTAGTGCCGGGGGAAAAACTGTTTTTT	CASSLVPGEKLFF
17	-	TRBV18	TRBJ2-1	-	TGTGCCAGCTCACCAATGGATGTCGGGAGAGGGAGGAATGAGCAGTTCTTC	CASSPMDVGRGRNEQFF
12	TRBD1	TRBV19	TRBJ2-2	-	TGTGCCAGCACGGACAGGGCCGGGGAGCTGTTTTTT	CASTDRAGELFF
13	-	TRBV30	TRBJ2-3	-	TGTGCCTGGAGTGAGGGGTGGCCAGATACGCAGTATTTT	CAWSEGWPDTQYF
16	-	TRBV19	TRBJ2-1	once	TGTGCCAGTAGGGGGGGTCTAGCGCTATCCTACAATGAGCAGTTCTTC	CASRGGLALSYNEQFF
15	-	TRBV5-1	TRBJ2-7	-	TGCGCCAGCAGCTCAGGGGCACCTACGAGGGGGGAGCAGTACTTC	CASSSGAPTRGEQYF
14	-	TRBV7-2	TRBJ1-1	-	TGTGCCAGCAGTTCGCAACTAGGGGGCACTGAAGCTTTCTTT	CASSSQLGGTEAFF
13	-	TRBV18	TRBJ2-3	-	TGTGCCAGCTCACCCCCGGGTACAGATACGCAGTATTTT	CASSPPGTDTQYF
16	-	TRBV19	TRBJ1-6	once	TGTGCCAGTAGTCTCGGGATGGTGGCCTCGCGGTCACCCCTCCACTTT	CASSLGMVASRSPLHF
15	TRBD1	TRBV18	TRBJ1-2	-	TGTGCCAGCTCACCCCCCGGGACAGATAACTATGGCTACACCTTC	CASSPPGTDNYGYTF
14	TRBD2	TRBV30	TRBJ2-1	-	TGTGCCTGGAGTGTAGGGCTAGCGGGAAATGAGCAGTTCTTC	CAWSVGLAGNEQFF
15	TRBD1	TRBV7-9	TRBJ1-3	-	TGTGCCAGCAGATATACAGGGGGTAGTGGAAACACCATATATTTT	CASRYTGGSGNTIYF
17	-	TRBV27	TRBJ2-1	-	TGTGCCAGCAGTTCGTCCCCAGCTCAAACATCAGCGAATGAGCAGTTCTTC	CASSSSPAQTSANEQFF
14	-	TRBV16	TRBJ1-1	-	TGTGCCAGCAGCCGTACAGGGTCTAACACTGAAGCTTTCTTT	CASSRTGSNTEAFF
11	-	TRBV12-3/TRBV12-4	TRBJ1-1	-	TGTGCCAGCAGTTGGGGACAAGGAGCTTTCTTT	CASSWGQGAFF
15	-	TRBV18	TRBJ1-2	-	TGTGCCAGCTCAAAGGGGCCAGGGACTAACTATGGCTACACCTTC	CASSKGPGTNYGYTF
16	-	TRBV7-3	TRBJ2-2	once	TGTGCCAGCAGCTTAAATGACGGGAGACGCACCGGGGAGCTGTTTTTT	CASSLNDGRRTGELFF